These 25 T cell receptor beta chains came from one sample sequenced in a study of blood T cell repertoires in COVID-19. TCRdb keeps only in-frame clones here, not all; method: immunoSEQ multiplex PCR. Here the sample spans about 120,000 clones, over 65% being singletons. The sequenced sample was peripheral blood. The origin of the receptors is a woman between 40 and 50 years old with acute or convalescent COVID-19.

CDR3 loop: CASSYLGLGTDTQYF. In nucleotides, the CDR3 is TGTGCCAGCAGTTACTTGGGGCTTGGGACAGATACGCAGTATTTT. The chain links TRBV6-2 or TRBV6-3 to TRBJ2-3; perhaps TRBD1 as D (5 bases). Trimming removed 1 base at V and 3 bases at J, with 11 bases between. The CDR3 is 15 amino acids. CDR1 and CDR2 from the germline V gene are MNHEY and SVGEGT.

The V call is TRBV20-1, the J call TRBJ2-1, with 8 bases identical to TRBD2. The CDR3 covers 16 residues. In germline, CDR1 is DFQATT, CDR2 SNEGSKA (reference sequence). Trimming took 3 bases from V and 8 from J; bases not matched to a gene: 15. CDR3 in amino acids: CSASHKAGANRYEQFF. The CDR3 nucleotides are TGCAGTGCTAGTCATAAAGCGGGGGCCAATCGGTATGAGCAGTTCTTC.

The chain is built from TRBV4-1 and TRBJ2-7; 7 nucleotides align to TRBD1. The V and J ends lost 4 bases and 4 bases, in that order; junction bases with no gene match: 13. The CDR3 spans 16 residues. The germline V gene has CDR1 MGHRA and CDR2 YSYEKL. The CDR3 nucleotides are TGCGCCAGCAGCCCGATCCCGGTGACAGGGAATTACGAGCAGTACTTC. Its translation is CASSPIPVTGNYEQYF.

This chain connects TRBV6-5 to TRBJ1-2; D perhaps matches TRBD1 (5 bases). The ends were cut back, 7 bases at V and 6 bases at J, with 18 bases in the middle. Germline V lookup: CDR1 MNHEY, CDR2 SVGAGI. This CDR3 is 14 amino acids long. CDR3 amino acids: CASTPLTGVNGYTF. The CDR3, as DNA: TGTGCCAGCACCCCGTTAACGGGGGTAAATGGCTACACCTTC.

This chain connects TRBV6-5 to TRBJ2-7, with a possible D match to TRBD1 (5 bases). Germline values: CDR1 MNHEY, CDR2 SVGAGI. V was cut by 6 bases and J by 0 bases, with 12 bases left in between. The length of the CDR3 is 14 residues. DNA of the CDR3: TGTGCCAGCAGGGGGCCCCTGAGCTCCTACGAGCAGTACTTC. This encodes CASRGPLSSYEQYF.

This rearrangement joins TRBV5-1 to TRBJ1-2; 8 nucleotides agree with TRBD1. Trimming took 0 bases from V and 1 from J; bases not matched to a gene: 2. CDR1 and CDR2 (germline): SGHRS, YFSETQ. The CDR3 totals 15 residues. For the CDR3, the DNA is TGCGCCAGCAGCTTGGGGGGACAGGTTAACTATGGCTACACCTTC. Residues: CASSLGGQVNYGYTF.

J is TRBJ1-1 and V is TRBV6-5; 9 bases align to TRBD1. Trimming cost V 9 bases and J 1 base; bases outside gene matches: 3. In germline, CDR1 is MNHEY, CDR2 SVGAGI. This CDR3 contains 13 residues. CDR3 sequence: CASSTGGNTEAFF. The CDR3 region has the DNA TGTGCCAGTTCGACAGGGGGGAACACTGAAGCTTTCTTT.

The gene calls are TRBV3-1 (or the pseudogene TRBV3-2) and TRBJ1-6; weak D call: TRBD1 (5 bases). The V end lost 0 bases, the J end lost 8 bases, and 11 bases lay between the germline ends. CDR3 length equals 15 residues. CDR1 LGHDT and CDR2 YNNKEL come from the germline V gene (reference sequence). This chain's CDR3 is CASSQESGRDSPLHF. CDR3 coding DNA: TGTGCCAGCAGCCAAGAATCAGGGCGAGATTCACCCCTCCACTTT.

The chain has TRBV7-2 and TRBJ1-1; D gene uncertain. V dropped 3 bases and J dropped 1 base, with 9 bases sitting between them. This CDR3 comprises 14 residues. CDR1 SGHTA and CDR2 FQGNSA come from the germline V gene. CDR3 protein: CASSFDNSNTEAFF. The CDR3, as DNA: TGTGCCAGCAGCTTCGACAATTCGAACACTGAAGCTTTCTTT.

The V gene is TRBV7-2, the J gene TRBJ1-2; 7 bases are a match to TRBD1. With 5 bases clipped from V and 4 bases from J, the junction kept 10 bases outside the gene matches. From germline, CDR1 is SGHTA and CDR2 FQGNSA. The CDR3 consists of 15 residues. The CDR3 nucleotides are TGTGCCAGCAGCCTATCTCTGGGACAGAGCTATGGCTACACCTTC. Residues: CASSLSLGQSYGYTF.

This rearrangement joins TRBV27 to TRBJ1-6, with TRBD1 matching 7 bases. CDR1 is MNHEY, CDR2 SMNVEV, per germline (reference sequence). The V gene end was trimmed by 6 bases and the J gene end by 9 bases; junction bases not matched to a gene: 11. This CDR3 region has 15 residues. The CDR3 reads CASSPPGGGGSPLHF. DNA for the CDR3: TGTGCCAGCAGCCCCCCGGGAGGGGGCGGTTCACCCCTCCACTTT.

V usage is TRBV19 and J usage is TRBJ1-1; TRBD1 aligns across 8 bases. The ends lost 2 bases at V and 1 base at J; junction bases unmatched: 3. The CDR3 is 15 residues long. Germline V gives CDR1 LNHDA, CDR2 SQIVND (reference sequence). For the CDR3, the DNA is TGTGCCAGTAGTATACAGGGGGCTTCGAACACTGAAGCTTTCTTT. Amino acids: CASSIQGASNTEAFF.

The CDR3 bases are TGTGCCAGCACCCCACAGGGGTGGAACACTGAAGCTTTCTTT. This encodes CASTPQGWNTEAFF. V gene TRBV9 combines with J gene TRBJ1-1, with TRBD1 identical over 7 bases. With 6 bases clipped from V and 1 base from J, the junction kept 6 bases outside the gene matches. The CDR3 contains 14 residues. Per germline, CDR1 SGDLS and CDR2 YYNGEE.

V is TRBV18 and J is TRBJ2-1; 7 bases align to TRBD1. Unmatched junction bases numbered 9, after V lost 3 bases and J lost 7 bases. Germline V lookup: CDR1 KGHSH, CDR2 LQKENI. The CDR3 covers 15 residues. In nucleotides, the CDR3 is TGTGCCAGCTCACCTACCGGGACAGCTCTAAATGAGCAGTTCTTC. It specifies CASSPTGTALNEQFF.

This clone came up a few times. V gene TRBV5-4 combines with J gene TRBJ1-2; D possibly corresponds to TRBD1 (6 bases). Germline CDR1 reads SGHNT; CDR2 reads YYREEE (reference sequence). The CDR3 runs to 15 residues. V lost 0 bases, J lost 6 bases, and 15 bases lay in between. The CDR3 spells CASSLVPRDINGYTF. In DNA, the CDR3 is TGTGCCAGCAGCTTGGTTCCCCGGGACATCAATGGCTACACCTTC.

This chain connects TRBV13 to TRBJ2-7; D call uncertain. The CDR3 has 14 residues. Trimming left V 5 bases short and J 5 bases short, with 16 bases between. Germline CDR1 PRHDT, CDR2 FYEKMQ (reference sequence). Here the CDR3 DNA reads TGTGCCAGCAGCCTCCGCGGCCGGGTGCACGAGCAGTACTTC. This codes for CASSLRGRVHEQYF.

The chain couples TRBV30 to TRBJ1-2; 7 positions match TRBD1. The CDR3 covers 15 residues. Germline trimming cut 3 bases from V and 4 bases from J; bases unmatched to any gene: 11. CDR1 and CDR2 (germline): GTSNPN, SVGIG (reference sequence). CDR3 sequence reads: CAWRGTGAYSYGYTF. As DNA, the CDR3 is TGTGCCTGGAGGGGAACAGGGGCCTACTCCTATGGCTACACCTTC.

The chain links TRBV4-1 to TRBJ1-1, with D maybe TRBD1 (5 bases). The CDR3 loop spans 15 amino acids. The germline gives CDR1 MGHRA, CDR2 YSYEKL. Trimming shortened V by 4 bases and J by 5 bases, and 17 bases separated the two germline ends. CDR3 coding DNA: TGCGCCAGCAGCCTCGTCCAGGGATTTGGGACTGAAGCTTTCTTT. As protein: CASSLVQGFGTEAFF.

This clone was seen only once. The chain combines TRBV19 with TRBJ2-1; 8 bases are shared with TRBD2. The CDR3 contains 16 residues. CDR1 LNHDA and CDR2 SQIVND come from the germline V gene (reference sequence). V lost 3 bases to trimming and J lost 3 bases; unmatched junction nucleotides: 7. CDR3 amino acids: CASSIRSGTYYNEQFF. CDR3 DNA: TGTGCCAGTAGTATCCGTAGCGGGACCTACTACAATGAGCAGTTCTTC.

This clone is a singleton in its sample. The chain employs TRBV30 and TRBJ1-3, with 7 bases lining up with TRBD1. CDR1 and CDR2 (germline): GTSNPN, SVGIG (reference sequence). V was clipped by 2 bases and J by 5 bases; unmatched bases: 6. CDR3 size: 14 residues. The CDR3 nucleotides read TGTGCCTGGAGTCACGGGACAGACAGAAACACCATATATTTT. Protein: CAWSHGTDRNTIYF.

J is TRBJ2-7 and V is TRBV2, with D possibly matching TRBD1 (6 bases). V lost 7 bases to trimming and J lost 2 bases, with 9 bases between them. CDR3 length equals 12 residues. CDR1 and CDR2 (germline): SNHLY, FYNNEI. Here the CDR3 reads CASKGQTYEQYF. The CDR3 coding sequence is TGTGCCAGCAAAGGACAGACCTACGAGCAGTACTTC.

J is TRBJ1-3 and V is TRBV9, with 7 bases matching TRBD1. V dropped 4 bases and J dropped 0; count of bases not matched to a gene: 7. The germline CDR1 and CDR2 sequences are SGDLS and YYNGEE. The CDR3 has 16 residues. The CDR3 spells CASSLTPGGSGNTIYF. The CDR3 DNA follows: TGTGCCAGCAGCCTCACTCCAGGGGGCTCTGGAAACACCATATATTTT.

The chain recombines TRBV27 with TRBJ2-1; possibly TRBD2 for D (5 bases). The V and J ends lost 3 bases and 4 bases respectively, with 13 bases between them. The germline CDR1 and CDR2 sequences are MNHEY and SMNVEV (reference sequence). The length of the CDR3 is 15 residues. CDR3 amino acids: CASSFWASPYNEQFF. The DNA for the CDR3 is TGTGCCAGCAGTTTCTGGGCTAGCCCTTACAATGAGCAGTTCTTC.

This clone occurred once. This rearrangement joins TRBV5-4 to TRBJ2-3; D is unresolved. The length of the CDR3 is 13 residues. Germline-derived CDR1 and CDR2 are SGHNT and YYREEE (reference sequence). V gave up 6 bases and J gave up 3 bases, with 11 bases separating them. CDR3 nucleotides: TGTGCCAGCACCGGGTCCGGTACAGATACGCAGTATTTT. It encodes CASTGSGTDTQYF.

The V call is TRBV9, the J call TRBJ2-5, with D perhaps TRBD1 (7 bases). Germline-derived CDR1 and CDR2 are SGDLS and YYNGEE. Trimming pared 0 bases from V and 5 bases from J, leaving 14 bases between. This CDR3 has 15 residues. This chain's CDR3 is CASSVEEGARETQYF. CDR3 sequence (DNA): TGTGCCAGCAGCGTAGAGGAGGGGGCTAGGGAGACCCAGTACTTC.